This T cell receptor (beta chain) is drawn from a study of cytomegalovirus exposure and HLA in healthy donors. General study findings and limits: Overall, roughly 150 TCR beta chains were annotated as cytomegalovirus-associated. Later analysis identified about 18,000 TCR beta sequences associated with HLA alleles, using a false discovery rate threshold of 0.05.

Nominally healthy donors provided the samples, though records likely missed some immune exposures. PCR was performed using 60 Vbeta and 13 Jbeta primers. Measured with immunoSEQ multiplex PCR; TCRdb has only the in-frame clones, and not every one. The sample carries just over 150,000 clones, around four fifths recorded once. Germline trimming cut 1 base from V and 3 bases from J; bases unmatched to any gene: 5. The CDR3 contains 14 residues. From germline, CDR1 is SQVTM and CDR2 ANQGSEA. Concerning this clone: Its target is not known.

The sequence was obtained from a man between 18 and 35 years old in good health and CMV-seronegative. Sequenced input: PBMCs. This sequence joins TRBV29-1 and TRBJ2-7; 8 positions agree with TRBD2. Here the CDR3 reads CSVEGTAGGYEQYF. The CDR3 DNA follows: TGCAGCGTTGAAGGGACCGCGGGAGGCTACGAGCAGTACTTC.